The rows below give T cell receptor beta chains drawn from one sample of a study of T-cell reconstitution after alpha-beta-depleted transplantation in children. TCRdb re-derived calls from the PCR reads in MiXCR, one entry per CDR3 protein. The table shows 90,000 to 130,000 distinct CDR3 sequences, with 9% to 12% occurring only once. Sequencing was performed on PBMCs from the stem cell graft donor, taken from the stem cell graft. The origin of the receptors is a human donor who donated a stem cell graft to a child with acute lymphoblastic leukemia. Each CDR3 is given with its conserved first and last residue. The D gene is left open where the match is weak. Rows may omit the clone size; those that give it use once, few, many or a size class.

many TRBJ2-1 - TRBV5-1 TGTGCCAGCAGTTTAGGTAATGAGCAGTTCTTC CASSLGNEQFF
many TRBJ2-7 TRBD2 TRBV7-3 TGTGCCAGCAGCCGTACCGGGACTAGCGGACAATACGAGCGGTACTTC CASSRTGTSGQYERYF
many TRBJ2-3 - TRBV7-6 TGTGCCAGCACCCTCACCGGGGGTAGCACAGATACGCAGTATTTT CASTLTGGSTDTQYF
many TRBJ2-1 TRBD1 TRBV9 TGTGCCACAAACTCCGGGACAGAGAACAATGAGCAGTTCTTC CATNSGTENNEQFF
many TRBJ2-3 - TRBV5-5 TGTGCCAGCAGCCTCGGGTACGCGGCAGATACGCAGTATTTT CASSLGYAADTQYF
few TRBJ2-2 TRBD1 TRBV15 TGTGCCACCAGCAGAGATCTCCTAGGGGGCAGGACCGGGGAGCTGTTTTTT CATSRDLLGGRTGELFF
many TRBJ1-5 - TRBV30 TGTGCCTGGAGCCCCGGGACCCCTCTGGCTCAGCCCCAGCATTTT CAWSPGTPLAQPQHF
many TRBJ2-2 - TRBV7-2 TGTGCCAGCAGCCGTTCCCGGACCGGGGAGCTGTTTTTT CASSRSRTGELFF
many TRBJ2-1 TRBD2 TRBV7-9 TGTGCCAGCAGCTTAGTGGGACTAGCCAATGAGCAGTTCTTC CASSLVGLANEQFF
many TRBJ2-3 - TRBV21-1 TGTGCCAGCAGCCTAGGGGGGAACGTGAGAGATACGCAGTATTTT CASSLGGNVRDTQYF
many TRBJ2-5 - TRBV5-4 TGTGCCAGCAGCGCCCAAGAGACCCAGTACTTC CASSAQETQYF
many TRBJ1-2 - TRBV29-1 TGCAGCGTTGAAAGGGCCGGCTATGGCTACACCTTC CSVERAGYGYTF
- TRBJ1-2 TRBD1 TRBV5-6 TGTGCCAGCATCCTAAGGGACAGGGGGCCTCGCTATGGCTGCACCTTC CASILRDRGPRYGCTF
few TRBJ2-4 - TRBV12-3/TRBV12-4 TGTGCCAGCAGTGGACCCTGGCACATTCAGTACTTC CASSGPWHIQYF
many TRBJ2-3 TRBD1 TRBV20-1 TGCAGTGCTTTATCCGGGACAGGCCACTCAGATACGCAGTATTTT CSALSGTGHSDTQYF
many TRBJ1-4 - TRBV20-1 TGCAGTGCTAGAGATAATCTTGAGCCTTCGGAACTAGATGAAAAACTGTTTTTT CSARDNLEPSELDEKLFF
many TRBJ1-1 - TRBV7-2 TGTGCCAGCAGCTCACAGGTGAACACTGAAGCTTTCTTT CASSSQVNTEAFF
medium-sized TRBJ2-7 - TRBV5-1 TGCGCCAGCAGCTCTGAACCCGGGACGCCTATGCAGTACTTC CASSSEPGTPMQYF
many TRBJ2-1 TRBD2 TRBV9 TGTGCCAGCAGCGTAGATCGGTCGGGAGGGGCGCGCGACAATGAGCAGTTCTTC CASSVDRSGGARDNEQFF
many TRBJ2-7 - TRBV6-5 TGTGCCAGCAGTTACTCGACGCTCTTCAGGGGTAACTACGAGCAGTACTTC CASSYSTLFRGNYEQYF
many TRBJ2-7 - TRBV5-1 TGCGCCAGCAGCTCCTCAGGGTTAGGGTCCTACGAGCAGTACTTC CASSSSGLGSYEQYF
many TRBJ1-1 TRBD1 TRBV6-5 TGTGCCAGCAGTTACTCGACAGGGGCCACTGAAGCTTTCTTT CASSYSTGATEAFF
many TRBJ2-1 TRBD2 TRBV7-9 TGTGCCAGCAGCTTGACTAGCGGGACAAACAATGAGCAGTTCTTC CASSLTSGTNNEQFF
many TRBJ1-1 TRBD1 TRBV10-3 TGTGCCCTCTCCCCTCCGGGACAGGGCAGACGGAGAACTGAAGCTTTCTTT CALSPPGQGRRRTEAFF
many TRBJ1-1 - TRBV9 TGTGCCAGCAGCCCAACAGGGTTGAACACTGAAGCTTTCTTT CASSPTGLNTEAFF
many TRBJ2-7 TRBD1 TRBV6-2/TRBV6-3 TGTGCCAGCAGTACCGGACAGGGGGGTTCCTCCTACGAGCAGTACTTC CASSTGQGGSSYEQYF
- TRBJ2-3 TRBD2 TRBV20-1 TGCAGTGCTAGAGATGGCGCGGGAGCGACAGATACGCAGTATTTT CSARDGAGATDTQYF
few TRBJ2-1 TRBD2 TRBV30 TGTGCCTGGGACTTAGGCGGGAGGCCCTCCTACAATGAGCAGTTCTTC CAWDLGGRPSYNEQFF
many TRBJ2-3 TRBD2 TRBV11-3 TGTGCCAGCAGCTTTATCCTAGCGGGGAGCCCTAGCACAGATACGCAGTATTTT CASSFILAGSPSTDTQYF
many TRBJ1-5 TRBD1 TRBV3-1 TGTGCCAGCAGCCAATGGCCCTCGACAGGGAGGACTTTTTCCCAGCCCCAGCATTTT CASSQWPSTGRTFSQPQHF
few TRBJ2-7 TRBD1 TRBV19 TGTGCCAGTAGCCCGACAGGGCAGGACGAGCAGTACTTC CASSPTGQDEQYF
many TRBJ2-1 - TRBV5-5 TGTGCCAGCAGCTCCGACAGGAGGCAGTTCTTC CASSSDRRQFF
many TRBJ2-7 TRBD1 TRBV27 TGTGCCAGCAGACCCGCCCTGAGCCGGACAGGGGGTTTCTACGAGCAGTACTTC CASRPALSRTGGFYEQYF
many TRBJ1-2 - TRBV4-3 TGCGCCAGCAGCCAAGAATACTCGGACAACTATGGCTACACCTTC CASSQEYSDNYGYTF
many TRBJ2-1 - TRBV7-2 TGTGCCAGCAGCCCGGCCGGGGGCGCTGAGCAGTTCTTC CASSPAGGAEQFF
many TRBJ2-3 TRBD2 TRBV3-1 TGTGCCAGCAGCCCCCGGGGGGGCACAGATACGCAGTATTTT CASSPRGGTDTQYF
many TRBJ1-5 - TRBV12-3/TRBV12-4 TGTGCCAGCAGCCTCCGGAGGGGGTCCAATCAGCCCCAGCATTTT CASSLRRGSNQPQHF
many TRBJ1-5 - TRBV5-1 TGCGCCAGCAGCTTGGCGGGGGCGCTGGATCAGCCCCAGCATTTT CASSLAGALDQPQHF
few TRBJ2-1 - TRBV7-9 TGTGCCAGCAGGATATTAAGGGACCCGCAGTTCTTC CASRILRDPQFF
many TRBJ2-7 - TRBV14 TGTGCCAGCAGCCAAGATCTAGGGGTGAGCGAGCAGTACTTC CASSQDLGVSEQYF
many TRBJ2-7 TRBD2 TRBV12-5 TGTGCTAGGAGGGCTAGCGGCGTCCACGAGCAGTACTTC CARRASGVHEQYF
many TRBJ2-5 - TRBV12-3/TRBV12-4 TGTGCCAGCAGTTTACGAGGATCCGGAGAGACCCAGTACTTC CASSLRGSGETQYF
many TRBJ2-5 - TRBV24-1 TGTGCCACCAGTGATACCGGGACGGGGGAGACCCAGTACTTC CATSDTGTGETQYF
once TRBJ1-1 - TRBV4-3 TGCGCCAGCAGCCAAGGATACACTGAAGCTTTCTTT CASSQGYTEAFF
many TRBJ2-1 - TRBV5-1 TGCGCCAGCAGCCGTCTGGGCTCCTACAATGAGCAGTTCTTC CASSRLGSYNEQFF
many TRBJ2-1 - TRBV5-1 TGCGCCAGCAGCTTGGACACAGGGTTGGGTGAGCAGTTCTTC CASSLDTGLGEQFF
many TRBJ2-1 TRBD2 TRBV7-9 TGTGCCAGCAGCCCGACTAGCGGAGAGTACAATGAGCAGTTCTTC CASSPTSGEYNEQFF
many TRBJ2-1 TRBD1 TRBV24-1 TGTGCCACCAGTGATCCCCGGACAGGGCTACAGTTCTTC CATSDPRTGLQFF
many TRBJ2-1 - TRBV11-2 TGTGCCAGCAGCTCCCGTAGCGGACCCTACAATGAGCAGTTCTTC CASSSRSGPYNEQFF